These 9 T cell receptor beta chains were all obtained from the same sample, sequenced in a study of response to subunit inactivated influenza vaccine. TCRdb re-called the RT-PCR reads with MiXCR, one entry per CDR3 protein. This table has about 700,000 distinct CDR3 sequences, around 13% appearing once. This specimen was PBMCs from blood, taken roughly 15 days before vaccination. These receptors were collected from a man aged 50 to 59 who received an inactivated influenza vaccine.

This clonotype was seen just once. CDR3 nucleotides: TGCAGCGGGAGGGAGGGACTGAACTCGTACAATGAGCAGTTCTTC. Its translation is CSGREGLNSYNEQFF. The chain has TRBV29-1 and TRBJ2-1, with 7 bases that match TRBD2. The CDR3 sequence is 15 residues long. With 7 bases clipped from V and 4 bases from J, the junction kept 13 bases outside the gene matches. Germline V lookup: CDR1 SQVTM, CDR2 ANQGSEA.

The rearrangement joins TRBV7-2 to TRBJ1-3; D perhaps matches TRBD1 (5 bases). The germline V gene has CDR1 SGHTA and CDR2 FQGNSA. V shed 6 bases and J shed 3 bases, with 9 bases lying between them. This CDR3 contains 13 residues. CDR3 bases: TGTGCCAGCAGTCTGGGGGGTGGAAACACCATATATTTT. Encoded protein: CASSLGGGNTIYF.

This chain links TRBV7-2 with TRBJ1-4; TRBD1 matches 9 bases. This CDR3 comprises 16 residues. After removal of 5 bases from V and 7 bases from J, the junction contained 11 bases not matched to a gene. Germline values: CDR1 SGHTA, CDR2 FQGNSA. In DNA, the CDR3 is TGTGCCAGCAGCCGCCGGGACAGGGAAGTTGTTGAAAAACTGTTTTTT. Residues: CASSRRDREVVEKLFF.

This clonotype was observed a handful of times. CDR3 sequence (DNA): TGTGCCTGGAGTATCGGGTTTTGGGGGGAGCTGTTTTTT. Protein sequence: CAWSIGFWGELFF. The V gene is TRBV30, the J gene TRBJ2-2; unclear D gene. The germline V and J ends were trimmed by 2 bases and 8 bases, with 12 bases remaining between them. Germline V lookup: CDR1 GTSNPN, CDR2 SVGIG (reference sequence). The CDR3 spans 13 residues.

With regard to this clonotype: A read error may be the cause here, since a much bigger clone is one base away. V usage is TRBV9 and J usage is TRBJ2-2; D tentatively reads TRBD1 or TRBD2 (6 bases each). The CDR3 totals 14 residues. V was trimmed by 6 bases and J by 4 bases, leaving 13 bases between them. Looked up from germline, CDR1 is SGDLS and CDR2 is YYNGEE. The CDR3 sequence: CASIVSGATGELFF. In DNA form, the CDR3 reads TGTGCCAGCATCGTGTCGGGGGCCACCGGGGAGCTGTTTTTT.

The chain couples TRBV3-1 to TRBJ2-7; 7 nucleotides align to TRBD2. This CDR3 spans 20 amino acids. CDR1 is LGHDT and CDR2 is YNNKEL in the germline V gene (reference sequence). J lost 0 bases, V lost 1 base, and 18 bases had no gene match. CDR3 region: CASSQGPGTKTNNSSYEQYF. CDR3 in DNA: TGTGCCAGCAGCCAAGGGCCCGGGACTAAGACGAATAATAGCTCCTACGAGCAGTACTTC.

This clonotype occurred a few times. CDR3 sequence: CSVEDDGGGYEQYF. For the CDR3, the DNA is TGCAGCGTTGAAGACGATGGGGGGGGATACGAGCAGTACTTC. The V gene is TRBV29-1, the J gene TRBJ2-7; 7 positions match TRBD2. Germline V gives CDR1 SQVTM, CDR2 ANQGSEA. The V gene end was trimmed by 0 bases and the J gene end by 4 bases; junction bases not matched to a gene: 6. CDR3 length equals 14 residues.

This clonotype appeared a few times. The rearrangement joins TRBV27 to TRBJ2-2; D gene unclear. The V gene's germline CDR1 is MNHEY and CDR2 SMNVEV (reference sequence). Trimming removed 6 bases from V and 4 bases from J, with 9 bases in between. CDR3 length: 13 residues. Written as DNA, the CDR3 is TGTGCCAGCAGACGGGCAGCCACCGGGGAGCTGTTTTTT. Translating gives CASRRAATGELFF.

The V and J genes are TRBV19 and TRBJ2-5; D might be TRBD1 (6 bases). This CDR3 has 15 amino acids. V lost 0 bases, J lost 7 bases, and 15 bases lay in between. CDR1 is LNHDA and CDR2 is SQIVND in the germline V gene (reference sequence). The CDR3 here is CASSIDPTGWRTQYF. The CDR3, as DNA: TGTGCCAGTAGTATAGATCCTACAGGGTGGCGGACCCAGTACTTC.